This T cell receptor (beta chain) was profiled in a study of identical twins. One entry per CDR3 protein results from TCRdb running MiXCR on the 5' RACE reads. The profile shows approximately 700,000 distinct CDR3 sequences, 5.5% to 7.5% of them singletons. V was pared by 3 bases and J by 6 bases, with 27 bases of the junction left unmatched. The CDR3 consists of 22 residues. Looked up from germline, CDR1 is MNHEY and CDR2 is SMNVEV (reference sequence). This clonotype was observed at least ten times. Sequenced sample: naive T cells sorted from blood. The rearrangement joins TRBV27 to TRBJ2-1; 9 bases are a match to TRBD2. The clonotype was recovered from a man aged 18 to 30 in good health. As DNA, the CDR3 is TGTGCCAGCAGTTTGTCCCACGCCTGGACAGGAGAGGGGACTAGCTCACGCAATGAGCAGTTCTTC. Protein: CASSLSHAWTGEGTSSRNEQFF.